This T cell receptor (beta chain) was sequenced during a study of cytomegalovirus exposure and HLA in healthy donors. Overall study findings and caveats: Cytomegalovirus-associated TCR beta chains were listed, numbering 150 to 200. Accurate HLA-A and HLA-B prediction from TCR beta sequences was reported for most subjects. In a later analysis, DRB1 alleles had the most associated TCRs; HLA-C alleles the fewest.

Amplification used 60 Vbeta primers and 13 Jbeta primers. The protocol was immunoSEQ multiplex PCR, while the TCRdb copy is restricted to in-frame clones and leaves out a portion. The sample holds about 130,000 clones. On this clone: What it binds is not known.

This CDR3 is built from 18 residues. Trimming shortened V by 1 base and J by 5 bases, and 21 bases separated the two germline ends. Looked up from germline, CDR1 is MGHRA and CDR2 is YSYEKL. This sequence originates from a woman between 40 and 50 years old in good health and CMV-seropositive. The specimen was PBMCs. The gene calls are TRBV4-1 and TRBJ1-3; D remains ambiguous. As DNA, the CDR3 is TGCGCCAGCAGCCAAGCTATTTTACGGGTCACCCGTAGAAACACCATATATTTT. As protein: CASSQAILRVTRRNTIYF.